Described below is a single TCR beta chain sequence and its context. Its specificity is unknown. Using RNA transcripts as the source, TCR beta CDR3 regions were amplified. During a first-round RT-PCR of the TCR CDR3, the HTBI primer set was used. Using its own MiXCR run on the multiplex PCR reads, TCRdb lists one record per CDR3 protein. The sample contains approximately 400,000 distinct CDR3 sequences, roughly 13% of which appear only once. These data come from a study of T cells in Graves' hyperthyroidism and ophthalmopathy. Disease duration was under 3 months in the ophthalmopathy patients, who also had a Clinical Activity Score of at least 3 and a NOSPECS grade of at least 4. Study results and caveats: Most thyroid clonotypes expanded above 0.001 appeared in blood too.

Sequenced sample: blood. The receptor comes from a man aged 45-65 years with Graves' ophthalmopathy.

The CDR3 region has the DNA TGTGCCAGCAGTCCCCGTAGCGGGAGGTACAACAATGAGCAGTTCTTC. Protein: CASSPRSGRYNNEQFF. The chain carries TRBV7-9 and TRBJ2-1, with 10 bases lining up with TRBD2. Germline trimming cut 6 bases from V and 5 bases from J; bases unmatched to any gene: 10. CDR3 length: 16 residues. CDR1 SEHNR and CDR2 FQNEAQ come from the germline V gene (reference sequence).